These 5 T cell receptor beta chains share one sample of origin, sequenced in a study of blood T cell repertoires in COVID-19. Some clones are missing from TCRdb's copy, which holds only in-frame ones; the method was immunoSEQ multiplex PCR. The table includes 400,000 to 450,000 clones, 90% detected once. The sequencing sample was made of PBMCs or T cells enriched from blood (not recorded which). These receptors all stem from a man younger than 30 who had recovered from COVID-19.

The chain combines TRBV29-1 with TRBJ1-1, with D tentatively TRBD1 (6 bases). The germline CDR1 and CDR2 sequences are SQVTM and ANQGSEA. The CDR3 contains 14 residues. V shed 7 bases and J shed 3 bases, with 18 bases lying between them. CDR3 sequence: CSAETQGWDTEAFF. The CDR3, as DNA: TGCAGCGCCGAGACACAGGGATGGGACACTGAAGCTTTCTTT. Filled out from reference TRBV29-1 and TRBJ1-1, the complete variable domain reads SAVISQKPSRDICQRGTSLTIQCQVDSQVTMMFWYRQQPGQSLTLIATANQGSEATYESGFVIDKFPISRPNLTFSTLTVSNMSPEDSSIYLCSAETQGWDTEAFFGQGTRLTVV.

The chain couples TRBV6-5 to TRBJ2-7; 11 bases are a match to TRBD1. Germline CDR1 is MNHEY and CDR2 is SVGAGI. CDR3 length: 16 residues. The trim removed 4 bases at V and 2 bases at J, leaving 7 bases unmatched. The CDR3: CASSFQPGQGAYEQYF. The DNA for the CDR3 is TGTGCCAGCAGTTTCCAACCGGGACAGGGGGCCTACGAGCAGTACTTC.

This sequence joins TRBV28 and TRBJ1-1; D is ambiguous. The CDR3 consists of 15 residues. Deletions cut 4 bases from V and 1 base from J, with 13 bases between. In germline, CDR1 is MDHEN, CDR2 SYDVKM. The CDR3 region is CASSSETPRNTEAFF. In DNA form, the CDR3 reads TGTGCCAGCAGTTCGGAGACGCCCCGGAACACTGAAGCTTTCTTT.

The chain couples TRBV3-1 (or the pseudogene TRBV3-2) to TRBJ1-6; D not certain. V was cut by 6 bases and J by 7 bases, with 7 bases left in between. The germline V gene has CDR1 LGHDT and CDR2 YNNKEL (reference sequence). CDR3 length equals 12 residues. The CDR3 DNA reads TGTGCCAGCAGTGTACAGAATTCACCCCTCCACTTT. Amino acid sequence: CASSVQNSPLHF.

The gene calls are TRBV29-1 and TRBJ2-3; D may be TRBD1 (6 bases). The germline gives CDR1 SQVTM, CDR2 ANQGSEA. The CDR3 has 12 residues. V lost 5 bases and J 5 bases, leaving 11 bases between the germline ends. CDR3 sequence reads: CSVQSGEDTQYF. The CDR3 DNA reads TGCAGCGTTCAGTCAGGGGAAGATACGCAGTATTTT.